This T cell receptor (beta chain) was found in a study of vaccination effects on CD4 cells after COVID-19. Study summary: A median of 72 days separated the second dose and sampling. General observations from the study: Relatively few convalescent patients took part in the study, which had no early post-infection timepoints. Healthy vaccinees' vaccine-induced clones included only 1 of 255 cross-reacting with common cold coronaviruses.

Produced via immunoSEQ multiplex PCR; TCRdb's table is partial and in-frame only. Among approximately 70,000 clones listed, around 67% were seen once. A word on this clone: Its antigen is as yet unknown.

With roughly 9 days of culture completed, CD4+ T cells were isolated. Two-dose BNT162b2 or mRNA-1273 vaccination was given to participants. Trimming pared 1 base from V and 5 bases from J, leaving 14 bases between. The V gene's germline CDR1 is LGHNA and CDR2 YNFKEQ. CDR3 size: 15 residues. Material: CD4+ T cells from PBMCs cultured without peptide, obtained after COVID-19 vaccination. The receptor was isolated from a human donor who received a COVID-19 vaccine. The chain has TRBV4-2 and TRBJ2-5; D may be TRBD1 or TRBD2 (5 bases each). This chain's CDR3 is CASSQATSGQETQYF. DNA of the CDR3: TGTGCCAGCAGCCAAGCAACCTCGGGGCAGGAGACCCAGTACTTC.